This entry is about one TCR beta chain. V dropped 0 bases and J dropped 4 bases, with 9 bases sitting between them. The CDR3 is made up of 14 amino acids. Per germline, CDR1 SGHAT and CDR2 FQNNGV. Prior autoimmune disease or systemic immunosuppression barred patients. These data belong to a study of OX40 agonist ivuxolimab in advanced cancers. Using immunoSEQ multiplex PCR, the repertoire was profiled, and TCRdb retains in-frame clones only, with some absent. The table lists approximately 70,000 clones, 88% of them singletons, with around 0.93% in the top ten. This specimen was CD4+ or CD8+ T cells sorted from blood, taken in a trial of the OX40 agonist ivuxolimab. This receptor was identified in an adult with an advanced solid tumor such as melanoma, head and neck, liver or kidney cancer. This chain uses TRBV11-2 with TRBJ1-2; D might be TRBD1 (5 bases). CDR3 nucleotide sequence: TGTGCCAGCAGCTTAGATCTGGGGGGCTATGGCTACACCTTC. This encodes CASSLDLGGYGYTF.